A single sample gave rise to the 14 T cell receptor beta chains below, sequenced in a study (dated by TCRdb to 2015 to 2016). The library was obtained by RT-PCR. This sample was sequenced with an Illumina MiSeq. TCRdb ran its own pipeline on the public reads, namely fastp trimming at Q25 and MiXCR clone calling, and kept in-frame beta chains. Every distinct CDR3 protein forms one entry, paired with its most common genes and DNA. The sample yields about 700,000 distinct CDR3 sequences; about 14% were counted once. The top ten hold 3.6% of the sample. Sequences were obtained from memory CD4+ T cells from blood. These receptor sequences come from a female donor in good health, serving as a healthy control.

This clonotype appeared a few times. The chain links TRBV10-3 to TRBJ1-5; D ambiguous. The ends were cut back, 2 bases at V and 2 bases at J, with 10 bases in the middle. The germline CDR1 and CDR2 sequences are ENHRY and SYGVKD. This CDR3 spans 15 amino acids. CDR3 amino acids: CAISETAAGNQPQHF. CDR3 in DNA: TGTGCCATCAGTGAGACAGCCGCGGGCAATCAGCCCCAGCATTTT.

This clonotype was counted many times. The J gene is TRBJ1-2, the V gene TRBV5-1; no clear D. The CDR3 is 14 residues long. Trimming pared 1 base from V and 5 bases from J, leaving 12 bases between. The germline CDR1 and CDR2 sequences are SGHRS and YFSETQ. The DNA of the CDR3 is TGCGCCAGCAGCTTGTTAGACGGAACTTATGGCTACACCTTC. This encodes CASSLLDGTYGYTF.

This clonotype has more than one count but fewer than ten. V is TRBV27 and J is TRBJ2-7; D is perhaps TRBD2 (5 bases). V shed 2 bases and J shed 3 bases, with 11 bases lying between them. CDR1 is MNHEY and CDR2 is SMNVEV in the germline V gene (reference sequence). There are 14 residues in the CDR3. The CDR3 sequence: CASSLEGRYYEQYF. CDR3 sequence (DNA): TGTGCCAGCAGTTTAGAGGGCAGGTACTACGAGCAGTACTTC.

V and J are TRBV5-1 and TRBJ2-5; TRBD2 matches at 9 bases. Germline loops: CDR1 SGHRS, CDR2 YFSETQ. The trim removed 1 base at V and 2 bases at J, leaving 3 bases unmatched. This CDR3 contains 15 residues. The CDR3 DNA reads as TGCGCCAGCAGCTTGACCGGACTAGCGCAAGAGACCCAGTACTTC. The encoded protein is CASSLTGLAQETQYF.

The gene calls are TRBV20-1 and TRBJ2-3; maybe TRBD2 (5 bases). CDR1 and CDR2 from the germline V gene are DFQATT and SNEGSKA (reference sequence). The length of the CDR3 is 14 residues. The germline V and J ends were trimmed by 6 bases and 1 base, with 14 bases remaining between them. The CDR3 is CSARPRRGTDTQYF. DNA for the CDR3: TGCAGTGCCCGTCCCCGGCGGGGCACAGATACGCAGTATTTT.

There are many counts of this clonotype. The chain uses TRBV24-1 and TRBJ2-5; D may be TRBD1 or TRBD2 (5 bases each). CDR3 size: 14 residues. The germline CDR1 and CDR2 sequences are KGHDR and SFDVKD. Deletions cut 4 bases from V and 5 bases from J, with 13 bases between. The CDR3 here is CATSDPGPRETQYF. In DNA, the CDR3 is TGTGCCACCAGTGACCCGGGACCGCGGGAGACCCAGTACTTC.

The chain has TRBV7-9 and TRBJ1-1; the D gene is possibly TRBD1 (6 bases). Germline CDR1 and CDR2: SEHNR and FQNEAQ (reference sequence). The CDR3 sequence is 12 residues long. V dropped 5 bases and J dropped 7 bases, with 11 bases sitting between them. CDR3 residues: CASSDTGIEAFF. CDR3 in DNA: TGTGCCAGCAGCGACACAGGGATTGAAGCTTTCTTT.

This clonotype was detected only a few times. The chain joins TRBV5-5 to TRBJ2-2, with D maybe TRBD2 (5 bases). This CDR3 is 15 amino acids long. Germline CDR1 is SGHKS and CDR2 is YYEKEE (reference sequence). V gave up 0 bases and J gave up 1 base, with 7 bases separating them. CDR3 bases: TGTGCCAGCAGCTTGGCGCGGGTGAACACCGGGGAGCTGTTTTTT. This encodes CASSLARVNTGELFF.

This clonotype was found a few times. J is TRBJ2-6 and V is TRBV20-1, with 7 positions matching TRBD2. V lost 0 bases and J lost 9; bases outside the gene matches: 14. Germline V gene lookup returns CDR1 DFQATT and CDR2 SNEGSKA (reference sequence). There are 17 residues in the CDR3. DNA of the CDR3: TGCAGTGCTAGAGAACCGGGACTACTCGTCTTTGGCAACGTCCTGACTTTC. Its protein is CSAREPGLLVFGNVLTF.

The rearrangement joins TRBV27 to TRBJ2-2; D assignment may be TRBD1 or TRBD2 (5 bases each). Germline V gene data show CDR1 as MNHEY and CDR2 as SMNVEV (reference sequence). The CDR3 totals 15 residues. V shed 5 bases and J shed 6 bases, with 16 bases lying between them. The CDR3 DNA follows: TGTGCCAGCAGTCCCGAGGGACGGCGCCCCGGGGAGCTGTTTTTT. Translation gives CASSPEGRRPGELFF.

DNA of the CDR3: TGTGCCAGCAGCCCAATAACCGGGGATGAGCAGTTCTTC. Amino acid sequence: CASSPITGDEQFF. The J gene is TRBJ2-1, the V gene TRBV11-3, with D possibly matching TRBD2 (5 bases). The CDR3 contains 13 residues. Trimming pared 5 bases from V and 8 bases from J, leaving 13 bases between. Germline V gives CDR1 SGHNT, CDR2 YENEEA.

This clonotype was found a few times. The CDR3, as DNA: TGTGCCAGCAGCTTGGGGTTGGTGGGAAATGAGCAGTTCTTC. This sequence encodes CASSLGLVGNEQFF. The chain uses TRBV7-3 and TRBJ2-1; D unclear. This CDR3 contains 14 residues. Germline V lookup: CDR1 SGHTA, CDR2 FQGTGA. Trimming took off 3 bases at V and 7 bases at J, with 13 bases between the two ends.

This clonotype was counted ten times or more. This chain uses TRBV20-1 with TRBJ2-7; no definite D call. The CDR3 sequence is 13 residues long. Looked up from germline, CDR1 is DFQATT and CDR2 is SNEGSKA (reference sequence). Trimming took off 3 bases at V and 0 bases at J, with 9 bases between the two ends. Written as DNA, the CDR3 is TGCAGTGCTAGCAAACAGAACTCCTACGAGCAGTACTTC. Protein product: CSASKQNSYEQYF.

The J gene is TRBJ1-1, the V gene TRBV6-5, with 7 bases matching TRBD1. With 4 bases clipped from V and 6 bases from J, the junction kept 8 bases outside the gene matches. In germline, CDR1 is MNHEY, CDR2 SVGAGI. The CDR3 sequence is 14 residues long. CDR3 in amino acids: CASSFQGGKAEAFF. The DNA of the CDR3 is TGTGCCAGCAGTTTCCAAGGGGGCAAGGCTGAAGCTTTCTTT.